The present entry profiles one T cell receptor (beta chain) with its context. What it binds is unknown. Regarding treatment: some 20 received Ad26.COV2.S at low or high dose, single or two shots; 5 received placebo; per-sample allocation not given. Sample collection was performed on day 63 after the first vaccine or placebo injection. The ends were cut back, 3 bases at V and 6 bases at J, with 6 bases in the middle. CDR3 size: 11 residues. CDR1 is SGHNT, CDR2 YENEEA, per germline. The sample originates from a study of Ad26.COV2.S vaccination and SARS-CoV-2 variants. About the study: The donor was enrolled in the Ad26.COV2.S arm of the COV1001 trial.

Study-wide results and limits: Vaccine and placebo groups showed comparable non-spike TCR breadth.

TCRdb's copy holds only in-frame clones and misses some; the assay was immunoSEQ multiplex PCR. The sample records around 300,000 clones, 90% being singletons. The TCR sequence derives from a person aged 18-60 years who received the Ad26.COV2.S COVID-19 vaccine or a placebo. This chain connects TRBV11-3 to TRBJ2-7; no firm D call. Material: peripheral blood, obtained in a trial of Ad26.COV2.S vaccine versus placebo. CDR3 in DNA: TGTGCCAGCAGCTTTGGCCGCGAGCAGTACTTC. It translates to CASSFGREQYF.